This TCR beta chain stems from a study of identifying expanded T cells in peripheral blood (dated by TCRdb to the late 2010s). Study-level background: Technical replicates were generated by sequencing separate aliquots of the same genomic DNA pool, and four replicates were compared pairwise. General conclusions and limits of the study: The authors expected that biological variance in healthy repertoires might rise further over much longer intervals, such as months to years. Both the number of clones called differentially abundant and the false-positive rate were significantly reduced by the beta-binomial model across all healthy-donor time intervals. Between technical replicates the binomial model flagged approximately 1.2 differentially abundant clones, whereas over roughly 2 weeks the binomial model flagged about 16.4 and over approximately 4 weeks roughly 20. Across all healthy donors, variance in clone template counts between approximately two-week samples was found to increase significantly with total template count.

No immune events, such as infections, were documented for the healthy donors during the collection period. Blood repertoires from healthy donors were used as a training cohort for calibrating time-dependent variance in a beta-binomial model of differential abundance of T-cell clones. There were about ten healthy donors in the training cohort, of whom 3 were female and 7 were male. Donor ages ranged from about 29 to 70 years, with an average of around 45 years. Whole blood from each healthy donor was obtained from a commercial supplier and was collected at three time points about two weeks apart. For immunosequencing, genomic DNA was extracted from unsorted whole blood. About this clone: Its cognate antigen has yet to be identified. Base quality data are lacking; no much larger clone is found one base away.

TCRbeta CDR3 regions were profiled by bias-controlled multiplex PCR amplification of genomic DNA with the immunoSEQ Assay. The original pipeline was this. To quantify the absolute abundance of each unique TCRbeta CDR3 region, the sequences were collapsed and filtered. Differential abundance was tested with two models: a binomial (Fisher-equivalent) model and a beta-binomial model that adds time-dependent variance fitted from healthy donors. Any clone with fewer than 5 combined templates was excluded, and a clone was called differentially abundant if its Benjamini-Hochberg FDR was below 0.01. Beta-binomial variance was modeled as a function of total template count across the two samples using the form v = (b*log(k)+a)^2. What TCRdb holds here is the immuneACCESS table cut down to in-frame rearrangements. Part of the clones is not present; checked against another copy, under half of the missing clones reflect an unresolved V gene, and the others are unexplained. The DNA gave D and trimming, while V, J and clone size come from that table. In this sample the table shows some 90,000 clones, around 90% of which occur a single time. In total, the top ten clones hold over 15% of the sample.

The CDR3 runs 13 residues from the cysteine to the phenylalanine. Of the read, only the CDR3 DNA is kept; its 39 bases are in frame from base 1. The germline V gene (reference sequence) supplies CDR1 MNHEY and CDR2 SMNVEV. The germline ends are 3 bases apart after V is trimmed by 3 bases and J by 0 bases. This sequence was found in a person between 18 and 69 years old in good health. Source material: blood. The V and J segments used are TRBV27 and TRBJ2-1; the D segment cannot be called with confidence. The DNA sequence is given as TGTGCCAGCAGTTTTTCCTCCTACAATGAGCAGTTCTTC. This is translated as CASSFSSYNEQFF.